Listed here are 29 T cell receptor beta chains from one sample, sequenced in a study of cytomegalovirus exposure and HLA in healthy donors. Amplification used 60 Vbeta primers and 13 Jbeta primers. The assay was immunoSEQ multiplex PCR, and TCRdb's table has in-frame clones only and misses some. The sample shows roughly 150,000 clones, 82% of them seen only once. Material for sequencing was PBMCs. These receptors were obtained from a girl under 18 in good health and CMV-seropositive.

This clone was detected only a few times. The chain is built from TRBV5-4 and TRBJ2-1, with TRBD2 matching over 9 bases. This CDR3 is built from 17 residues. With V trimmed by 2 bases and J by 2 bases, 8 bases remained unmatched. Germline lookup yields CDR1 SGHNT and CDR2 YYREEE (reference sequence). The DNA of the CDR3 is TGTGCCAGCAGCTTCACAGCGGGGGGCAGTACCTACAATGAGCAGTTCTTC. It specifies CASSFTAGGSTYNEQFF.

The gene calls are TRBV6-6 and TRBJ2-7; D call uncertain. Germline V lookup: CDR1 MNHNY, CDR2 SVGAGI (reference sequence). Trimming took off 2 bases at V and 1 base at J, with 15 bases between the two ends. The CDR3 covers 16 residues. The CDR3 DNA follows: TGTGCCAGCAGTTACCTGCCTTGGGCACAATCCTACGAGCAGTACTTC. Translating it yields CASSYLPWAQSYEQYF.

This clone was recorded a few times. The chain combines TRBV6-6 with TRBJ1-2; TRBD1 matches at 9 bases. The germline V gene encodes CDR1 MNHNY and CDR2 SVGAGI (reference sequence). V shed 2 bases and J 4 bases; nucleotides not matched to a gene: 5. The CDR3 has 15 residues. In DNA form, the CDR3 reads TGTGCCAGCAGTTACAGGGACAGGGCGGGCTATGGCTACACCTTC. As protein: CASSYRDRAGYGYTF.

This chain's CDR3 is CASSSGLAETNEQFF. Here the CDR3 DNA reads TGTGCCAGCAGCTCGGGACTAGCGGAGACGAATGAGCAGTTCTTC. The chain employs TRBV6-4 and TRBJ2-1, with 11 bases aligning to TRBD2. This CDR3 comprises 15 residues. Germline CDR1 is MRHNA and CDR2 is SNTAGT. V was pared by 6 bases and J by 7 bases, with 8 bases of the junction left unmatched.

The chain couples TRBV28 to TRBJ2-1; D possibly corresponds to TRBD2 (6 bases). The CDR3 contains 12 residues. Trimming took off 7 bases at V and 6 bases at J, with 10 bases between the two ends. CDR1 MDHEN and CDR2 SYDVKM come from the germline V gene. The CDR3, as DNA: TGTGCCAGCACGGGGGATTCCAATGAGCAGTTCTTC. Translated, it gives CASTGDSNEQFF.

This chain uses TRBV7-9 with TRBJ2-1, with TRBD2 matching over 12 bases. The CDR3 extends over 14 amino acids. Germline CDR1 reads SEHNR; CDR2 reads FQNEAQ (reference sequence). V gave up 3 bases and J gave up 9 bases; unmatched junction bases: 3. The CDR3 region is CASSFSTSGGEQFF. The DNA of the CDR3 is TGTGCCAGCAGCTTTTCGACTAGCGGGGGTGAGCAGTTCTTC.

This clone turned up a few times. The chain is built from TRBV7-9 and TRBJ1-4; the match to TRBD1 covers 10 bases. Germline trimming cut 5 bases from V and 7 bases from J; bases unmatched to any gene: 4. The CDR3 covers 14 residues. Per the germline V gene, CDR1 is SEHNR and CDR2 is FQNEAQ (reference sequence). The CDR3 loop reads CASSPGQGVEKLFF. The CDR3 DNA reads TGTGCCAGCAGCCCCGGACAGGGGGTTGAAAAACTGTTTTTT.

The chain carries TRBV28 and TRBJ2-7; D is perhaps TRBD2 (6 bases). Trimming pared 6 bases from V and 2 bases from J, leaving 14 bases between. Per germline, CDR1 MDHEN and CDR2 SYDVKM. The CDR3 has 14 residues. In DNA form, the CDR3 reads TGTGCCAGCAGAAGAGGAGGGCAGGCCTACGAGCAGTACTTC. This sequence encodes CASRRGGQAYEQYF.

The CDR3 here is CSVTGVSYEQYF. The DNA for the CDR3 is TGCAGCGTTACCGGGGTTTCCTACGAGCAGTACTTC. The rearrangement links TRBV29-1 to TRBJ2-7; maybe TRBD2 (5 bases). The CDR3 runs to 12 residues. Per the germline V gene, CDR1 is SQVTM and CDR2 is ANQGSEA. V was clipped by 5 bases and J by 1 base, with 9 bases between them.

The gene calls are TRBV19 and TRBJ2-1; 10 bases match TRBD2. The CDR3 sequence is 17 residues long. Germline CDR1 LNHDA, CDR2 SQIVND (reference sequence). V dropped 0 bases and J dropped 9; count of bases not matched to a gene: 11. CDR3 loop: CASSIERGLAGDGEQFF. CDR3 bases: TGTGCCAGTAGTATAGAGAGGGGGCTAGCGGGAGATGGTGAGCAGTTCTTC. Filled out from reference TRBV19 and TRBJ2-1, the complete variable domain reads DGGITQSPKYLFRKEGQNVTLSCEQNLNHDAMYWYRQDPGQGLRLIYYSQIVNDFQKGDIAEGYSVSREKKESFPLTVTSAQKNPTAFYLCASSIERGLAGDGEQFFGPGTRLTVL.

V and J are TRBV7-2 and TRBJ1-2; TRBD1 might be the D (6 bases). This CDR3 is built from 13 residues. V lost 5 bases and J lost 4, with 11 bases in between. Germline CDR1 is SGHTA and CDR2 is FQGNSA. The CDR3 coding sequence is TGTGCCAGCAGCAAAGGACAGTTCTATGGCTACACCTTC. This gives the protein CASSKGQFYGYTF.

J is TRBJ1-2 and V is TRBV7-9, with TRBD1 identical over 7 bases. With 10 bases clipped from V and 8 bases from J, the junction kept 19 bases outside the gene matches. Germline V gives CDR1 SEHNR, CDR2 FQNEAQ (reference sequence). The CDR3 loop spans 15 amino acids. CDR3 amino acids: CAISTGQGGTWGYTF. CDR3 in DNA: TGTGCCATCTCGACGGGCCAGGGGGGTACGTGGGGCTACACCTTC.

The chain joins TRBV25-1 to TRBJ1-6; possible D gene TRBD1, 5 bases. Looked up from germline, CDR1 is MGHDK and CDR2 is SYGVNS. V dropped 7 bases and J dropped 6 bases, with 13 bases sitting between them. The CDR3 extends over 14 amino acids. For the CDR3, the DNA is TGTGCCAGCAAGGGGCGGCCGCTTAATTCACCCCTCCACTTT. This codes for CASKGRPLNSPLHF.

The V gene is TRBV28, the J gene TRBJ1-2; no firm D call. The CDR3 extends over 19 amino acids. Between the trimmed V and J ends, which lost 2 bases and 0 bases, there was a span of 22 bases. CDR1 is MDHEN and CDR2 is SYDVKM in the germline V gene. The CDR3 loop is CASSLAVEALSTPNYGYTF. DNA for the CDR3: TGTGCCAGCAGTTTAGCGGTTGAGGCCCTTTCAACTCCTAACTATGGCTACACCTTC.

The chain has TRBV19 and TRBJ2-3; TRBD1 might be the D (5 bases). Germline V gene sequence: CDR1 LNHDA, CDR2 SQIVND (reference sequence). The CDR3 is made up of 15 amino acids. V was cut by 3 bases and J by 0 bases, with 10 bases left in between. CDR3 amino acids: CASSIFTGSTDTQYF. For the CDR3, the DNA is TGTGCCAGTAGTATCTTTACAGGAAGCACAGATACGCAGTATTTT.

V gene TRBV18 combines with J gene TRBJ2-1; 11 nucleotides agree with TRBD2. Germline V lookup: CDR1 KGHSH, CDR2 LQKENI. This CDR3 spans 15 amino acids. The V gene end was trimmed by 6 bases and the J gene end by 7 bases; junction bases not matched to a gene: 8. The CDR3 region has the DNA TGTGCCAGCTCCCCTAGCGGGGGGTTTTTGAATGAGCAGTTCTTC. The encoded protein is CASSPSGGFLNEQFF.

The rearrangement links TRBV27 to TRBJ1-5; weak D call: TRBD1 (5 bases). Germline values: CDR1 MNHEY, CDR2 SMNVEV (reference sequence). The CDR3 loop spans 15 amino acids. V was shortened by 3 bases and J by 2 bases, with 11 bases between the two germline ends. CDR3 coding DNA: TGTGCCAGCAGTTTGGGGGGACGCGGCAATCAGCCCCAGCATTTT. This encodes CASSLGGRGNQPQHF.

V usage is TRBV27 and J usage is TRBJ2-7; 10 bases are shared with TRBD2. V was clipped by 6 bases and J by 5 bases; unmatched bases: 7. CDR3 length: 14 residues. Germline V lookup: CDR1 MNHEY, CDR2 SMNVEV (reference sequence). In DNA form, the CDR3 reads TGTGCCAGCAGGGAGCTAGCGGGAGAGGACGAGCAGTACTTC. It codes for CASRELAGEDEQYF.

The chain is built from TRBV5-1 and TRBJ2-7; 8 nucleotides agree with TRBD2. The CDR3 extends over 14 amino acids. The V and J ends lost 1 base and 3 bases, in that order; junction bases with no gene match: 3. Germline V lookup: CDR1 SGHRS, CDR2 YFSETQ. CDR3 sequence reads: CASSLTSGVYEQYF. The CDR3, as DNA: TGCGCCAGCAGCTTGACTAGCGGAGTCTACGAGCAGTACTTC.

The CDR3 bases are TGTGCCAGCAGAGCTTGGGGGACTAGCGGGGGCGAGCAGTACTTC. Translation: CASRAWGTSGGEQYF. This chain joins TRBV27 and TRBJ2-7; 14 nucleotides match TRBD2. Trimming cost V 6 bases and J 6 bases; bases outside gene matches: 7. Germline CDR1 is MNHEY and CDR2 is SMNVEV (reference sequence). This CDR3 is 15 amino acids long.

This chain joins TRBV28 and TRBJ1-5; maybe TRBD1 (6 bases). The CDR3 runs 15 residues. Germline CDR1 is MDHEN and CDR2 is SYDVKM. V was shortened by 3 bases and J by 4 bases, with 13 bases between the two germline ends. CDR3 sequence: CASSFRGLGNQPQHF. CDR3 nucleotide sequence: TGTGCCAGCAGTTTTAGGGGGTTGGGAAATCAGCCCCAGCATTTT.

The chain uses TRBV5-1 and TRBJ1-3, with D unclear. CDR1 and CDR2 (germline): SGHRS, YFSETQ. With 0 bases removed from V and 4 bases from J, the gap between germline ends came to 8 bases. The CDR3 totals 14 residues. The CDR3, as DNA: TGCGCCAGCAGCTTGGATATACGGGGAAACACCATATATTTT. This encodes CASSLDIRGNTIYF.

V and J are TRBV5-1 and TRBJ2-3; maybe TRBD1 (5 bases). Trimming stripped 3 bases from V and 1 base from J, with 15 bases between. This CDR3 has 16 amino acids. Per germline, CDR1 SGHRS and CDR2 YFSETQ. CDR3 sequence: CASSWGRAPRTDTQYF. The DNA of the CDR3 is TGCGCCAGCAGCTGGGGCCGGGCCCCCCGCACAGATACGCAGTATTTT.

The chain couples TRBV6-4 to TRBJ1-3; D remains ambiguous. The germline CDR1 and CDR2 sequences are MRHNA and SNTAGT. This CDR3 comprises 12 residues. V lost 5 bases and J lost 5, with 7 bases in between. The CDR3 is CASSTGRNTIYF. The CDR3 DNA follows: TGTGCCAGCAGTACGGGGAGAAACACCATATATTTT.

This chain joins TRBV4-2 and TRBJ2-7; D is unclear. Trimming removed 4 bases from V and 0 bases from J, with 7 bases in between. The CDR3 runs to 13 residues. From germline, CDR1 is LGHNA and CDR2 YNFKEQ. The CDR3 is CASSRESSYEQYF. The CDR3 bases are TGTGCCAGCAGCCGCGAGAGCTCCTACGAGCAGTACTTC.

This chain connects TRBV9 to TRBJ1-1, with D tentatively TRBD1 (6 bases). CDR3 length: 13 residues. Germline CDR1 SGDLS, CDR2 YYNGEE. Trimming removed 0 bases at V and 8 bases at J, with 11 bases between. The CDR3 is CASSVVRGGEAFF. The CDR3 DNA reads as TGTGCCAGCAGCGTAGTCAGGGGCGGAGAAGCTTTCTTT.

The genes are TRBV10-3 and TRBJ1-1, with 8 bases lining up with TRBD1. CDR3 length equals 14 residues. Germline lookup yields CDR1 ENHRY and CDR2 SYGVKD. V was clipped by 6 bases and J by 1 base; unmatched bases: 4. The CDR3 DNA reads TGTGCCATCAGCGACAGGGGAACGAACACTGAAGCTTTCTTT. This codes for CAISDRGTNTEAFF.

This chain connects TRBV15 to TRBJ2-3; 8 nucleotides match TRBD2. V was clipped by 1 base and J by 3 bases; unmatched bases: 9. Germline V CDR1 and CDR2: LNHNV, YYDKDF (reference sequence). CDR3 size: 17 residues. This CDR3 is CATSRGIGRGGTDTQYF. CDR3 DNA: TGTGCCACCAGCAGAGGAATCGGTCGGGGGGGAACAGATACGCAGTATTTT.

Only one count was recorded for this clone. The CDR3 region is CAISESGGFEKLFF. DNA of the CDR3: TGTGCCATCAGTGAGTCAGGGGGCTTCGAAAAACTGTTTTTT. The chain links TRBV10-3 to TRBJ1-4; 7 nucleotides agree with TRBD1. V was clipped by 0 bases and J by 8 bases; unmatched bases: 3. Germline CDR1 reads ENHRY; CDR2 reads SYGVKD. The CDR3 contains 14 residues.